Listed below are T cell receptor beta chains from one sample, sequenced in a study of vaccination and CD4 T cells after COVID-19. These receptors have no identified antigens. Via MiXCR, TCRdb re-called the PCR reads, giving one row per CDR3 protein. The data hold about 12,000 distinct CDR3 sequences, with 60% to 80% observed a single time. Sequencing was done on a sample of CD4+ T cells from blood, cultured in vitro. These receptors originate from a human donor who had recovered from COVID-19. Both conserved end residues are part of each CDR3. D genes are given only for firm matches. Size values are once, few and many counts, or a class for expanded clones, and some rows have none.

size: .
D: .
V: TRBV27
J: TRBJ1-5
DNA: TGTGCCAGCAGTTTATCGGGGGGGGGCCCCAATCAGCCCCAGCATTTT
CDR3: CASSLSGGGPNQPQHF

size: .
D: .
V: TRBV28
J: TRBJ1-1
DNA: TGTGCCAGCAGTTTGTCGGGGGGTAGGAACACTGAAGCTTTCTTT
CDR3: CASSLSGGRNTEAFF

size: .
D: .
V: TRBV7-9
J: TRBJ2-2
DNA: TGTGCCAGCAGCTTACTCTCCACCGGGGAGCTGTTTTTT
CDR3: CASSLLSTGELFF

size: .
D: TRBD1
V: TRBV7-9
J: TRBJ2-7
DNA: TGTGCCAGCAGCCCTGGGACAGGGGTTGTGTACGAGCAGTACTTC
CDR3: CASSPGTGVVYEQYF

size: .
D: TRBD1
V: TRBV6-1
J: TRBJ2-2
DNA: TGTGCCAGCAGCCTTACAGGGGCCGGGGAGCTGTTTTTT
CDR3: CASSLTGAGELFF

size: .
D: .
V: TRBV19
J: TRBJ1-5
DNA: TGTGCCAGTAGTATGTCAGGGAAGGGAAGTCAGCCCCAGCATTTT
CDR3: CASSMSGKGSQPQHF

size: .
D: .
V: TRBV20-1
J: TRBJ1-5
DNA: TGCAGTGCTAGGGGCGAGCCCTCCCCAGGTTACAATCAGCCCCAGCATTTT
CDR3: CSARGEPSPGYNQPQHF

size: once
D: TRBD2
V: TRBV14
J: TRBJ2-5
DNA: TGTGCCAGCAGCCAAGAGTTACTAGCGAGCCAAGAGACCCAGTACTTC
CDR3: CASSQELLASQETQYF

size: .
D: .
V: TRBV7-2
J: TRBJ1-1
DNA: TGTGCCAGCAGCTTGACAGTCCTTAGGGCTGAAGCTTTCTTT
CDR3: CASSLTVLRAEAFF

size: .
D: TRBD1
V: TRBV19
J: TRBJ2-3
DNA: TGTGCCAGTGTCTCAGACAGGGGAAGTACGCAGTATTTT
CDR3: CASVSDRGSTQYF

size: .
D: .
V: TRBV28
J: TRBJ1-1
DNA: TGTGCCAGCAGCCCGGGGGAATGGGGAGCTTTCTTT
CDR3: CASSPGEWGAFF

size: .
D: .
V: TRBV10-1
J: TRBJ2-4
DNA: TGCGCCAGCAGGGCAGGTTTAGCCAAAAACATTCAGTACTTC
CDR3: CASRAGLAKNIQYF

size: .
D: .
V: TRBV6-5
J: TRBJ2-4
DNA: TGTGCCAGCAGTTACGGGACTCAGGCCAAAAACATTCAGTACTTC
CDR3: CASSYGTQAKNIQYF

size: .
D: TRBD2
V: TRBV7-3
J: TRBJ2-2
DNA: TGTGCCAGCAGGCAGCGGGAGGGCCTTTCAGGGGAGCTGTTTTTT
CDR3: CASRQREGLSGELFF

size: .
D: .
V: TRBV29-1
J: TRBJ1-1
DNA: TGCAGCGTTGATGGAGGGGGGAACACTGAAGCTTTCTTT
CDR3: CSVDGGGNTEAFF

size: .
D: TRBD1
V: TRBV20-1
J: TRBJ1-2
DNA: TGCAGTGCTGTAGGGAGACAGGGGGTAGTGTATGGCTACACCTTC
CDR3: CSAVGRQGVVYGYTF

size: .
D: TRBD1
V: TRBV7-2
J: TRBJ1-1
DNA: TGTGCCAGCAGGAACAGGGGCCAGAACACTGAAGCTTTCTTT
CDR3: CASRNRGQNTEAFF

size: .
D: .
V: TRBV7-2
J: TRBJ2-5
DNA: TGTGCCAGCAGCTTACTAGAATTCCAGACCCAGTACTTC
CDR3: CASSLLEFQTQYF

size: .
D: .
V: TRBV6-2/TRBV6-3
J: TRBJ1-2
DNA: TGTGCCAGCAGTTACACTAACTATGGCTACACCTTC
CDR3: CASSYTNYGYTF

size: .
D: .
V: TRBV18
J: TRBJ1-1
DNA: TGTGCCAGCTCAACGAACACTGAAGCTTTCTTT
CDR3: CASSTNTEAFF

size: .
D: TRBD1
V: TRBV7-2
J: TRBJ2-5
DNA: TGTGCCAGCAGCGAAGGGACAGTTGATGGGACCCAGTACTTC
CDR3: CASSEGTVDGTQYF

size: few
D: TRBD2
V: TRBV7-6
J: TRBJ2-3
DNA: TGTGCCAGCAGGACTAGCGGCACAGATACGCAGTATTTT
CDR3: CASRTSGTDTQYF

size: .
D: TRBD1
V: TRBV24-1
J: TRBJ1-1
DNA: TGTGCCACCAGTGATCGCGGGACAGGGACGACCAAAGCTTTCTTT
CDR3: CATSDRGTGTTKAFF

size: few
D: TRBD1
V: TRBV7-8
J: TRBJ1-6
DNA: TGTGCCAGCAGCCTCCGGGACAGCGGGATCTATAATTCACCCCTCCACTTT
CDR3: CASSLRDSGIYNSPLHF

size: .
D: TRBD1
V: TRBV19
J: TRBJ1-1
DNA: TGTGCCAGTCTCTCTCTACAGGGGGCTTCGAACACTGAAGCTTTCTTT
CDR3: CASLSLQGASNTEAFF

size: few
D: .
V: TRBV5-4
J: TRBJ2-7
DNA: TGTGCCAGCAGCCCGGGGCCAAACTACCCCGAGCAGTACTTC
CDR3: CASSPGPNYPEQYF

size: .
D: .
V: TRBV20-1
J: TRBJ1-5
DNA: TGCAGTGCTAACCTCAATAGCAATCAGCCCCAGCATTTT
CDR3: CSANLNSNQPQHF

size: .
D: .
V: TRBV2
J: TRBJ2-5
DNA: TGTGCCAGCCAGGGGGGGCCGGGGACCCAGTACTTC
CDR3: CASQGGPGTQYF

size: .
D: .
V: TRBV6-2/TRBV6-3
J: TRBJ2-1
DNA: TGTGCCAGCAGTCCCAAGCGGTCCCTAGCCAATGAGCAGTTCTTC
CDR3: CASSPKRSLANEQFF

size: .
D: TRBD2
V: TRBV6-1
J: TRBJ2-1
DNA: TGTGCCAGCGTTGATAGCGGGAGGGCCATCGATGAGCAGTTCTTC
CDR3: CASVDSGRAIDEQFF

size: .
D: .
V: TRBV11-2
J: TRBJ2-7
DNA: TGTGCCAGCAGCCTCCGATTCAATCCTGGGTACGAGCAGTACTTC
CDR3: CASSLRFNPGYEQYF

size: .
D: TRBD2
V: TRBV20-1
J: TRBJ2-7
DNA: TGCAGTGCTAGAGATCCGTCCACTAGCGGGAGCTACGAGCAGTACTTC
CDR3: CSARDPSTSGSYEQYF

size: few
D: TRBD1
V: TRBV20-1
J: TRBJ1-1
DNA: TGCAGTGCGCCCGGGACAGGGAGAGGGGGCACTGAAGCTTTCTTT
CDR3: CSAPGTGRGGTEAFF

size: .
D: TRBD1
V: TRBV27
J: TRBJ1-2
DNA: TGTGCCAGCAGACGTGACAGGGTGGAATATGGCTACACCTTC
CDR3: CASRRDRVEYGYTF

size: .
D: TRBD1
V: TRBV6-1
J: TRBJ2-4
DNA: TGTGCCAGCAGCGACAGGGTGAAGGGTGTGAACATTCAGTACTTC
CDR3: CASSDRVKGVNIQYF

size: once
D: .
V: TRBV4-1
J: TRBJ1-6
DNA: TGCGCCAGCAGCCTTGACGGAAATTTGGGTAGCTCCTATAATTCACCCCTCCACTTT
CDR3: CASSLDGNLGSSYNSPLHF

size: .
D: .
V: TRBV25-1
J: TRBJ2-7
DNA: TGTGCCAGCAGTGATCCCGGCCGACCGAGCATCTACGAGCAGTACTTC
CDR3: CASSDPGRPSIYEQYF

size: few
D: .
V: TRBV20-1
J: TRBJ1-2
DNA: TGCAGTGCTCAGAGGGACATTCTTGGTTATGGCTACACCTTC
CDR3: CSAQRDILGYGYTF

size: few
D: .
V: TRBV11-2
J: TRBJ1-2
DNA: TGTGCCAGCAGTCCCCGGCGGGGGGCGGTCGGCTATGGCTACACCTTC
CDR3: CASSPRRGAVGYGYTF

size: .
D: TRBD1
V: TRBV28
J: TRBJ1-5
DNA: TGTGCCAGCAGTCGCAAAACAGGGGTTGGAAATCAGCCCCAGCATTTT
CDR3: CASSRKTGVGNQPQHF

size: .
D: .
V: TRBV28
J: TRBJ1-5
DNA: TGTGCCAGCAGCCCTCCCTGGAGGGGAGCTGAGCAGCCCCAGCATTTT
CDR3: CASSPPWRGAEQPQHF

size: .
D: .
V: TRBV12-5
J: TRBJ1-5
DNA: TGTGTCAATCAGCCCCAGCATTTT
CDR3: CVNQPQHF

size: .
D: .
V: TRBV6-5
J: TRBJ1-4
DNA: TGTGCCAGCAGTTACTCTCACAGGGCCGGGAATGAAAAACTGTTTTTT
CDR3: CASSYSHRAGNEKLFF

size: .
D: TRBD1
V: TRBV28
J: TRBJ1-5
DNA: TGTGCCAGCAGTTTTCGGGGACAGAACTTAATCAGGCCCCAGCATTTT
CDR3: CASSFRGQNLIRPQHF

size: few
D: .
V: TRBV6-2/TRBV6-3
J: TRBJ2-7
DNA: TGTGCCAGCAGTTACCCCCGGACCCGAGCCTTGGGCTACGAGCAGTACTTC
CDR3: CASSYPRTRALGYEQYF

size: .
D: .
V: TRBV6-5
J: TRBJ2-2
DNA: TGTGCCAGCAGTTACAGGTCTGTCGCGGTCGCGAACACCGGGGAGCTGTTTTTT
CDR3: CASSYRSVAVANTGELFF